Each of the 27 T cell receptor beta chains below was sequenced from the same sample in a study of regulatory T cells in long-lasting Graves disease. For TCR beta, libraries came from iRepertoire HTBI primers and Arm-PCR of CDR3 regions. TCRdb fed the multiplex PCR reads into MiXCR, producing one record per CDR3 protein. The sample records about 240,000 distinct CDR3 sequences, 20% to 25% being singletons. The time point: newly diagnosed GD, antithyroid drugs for less than 3 months. PBMCs were the source of the RNA used for TCR sequencing. This sample comprised peripheral blood mononuclear cells (PBMCs), obtained at new diagnosis, from a patient treated with antithyroid drugs. These receptors came from a female donor with Graves disease.

This chain links TRBV5-8 with TRBJ2-7; D perhaps matches TRBD2 (6 bases). Deletions cut 4 bases from V and 5 bases from J, with 13 bases between. Per germline, CDR1 SGHTS and CDR2 YDEGEE. The CDR3 consists of 13 residues. The CDR3 nucleotides are TGTGCCAGCAGCGGCCGGGGAGGCCACGAGCAGTACTTC. It encodes CASSGRGGHEQYF.

The V call is TRBV3-1, the J call TRBJ2-7; no definite D call. With 8 bases removed from V and 6 bases from J, the gap between germline ends came to 11 bases. Germline values: CDR1 LGHDT, CDR2 YNNKEL (reference sequence). The CDR3 is made up of 11 amino acids. CDR3 DNA sequence: TGTGCCAGCCGTAAGGGCCCCGAGCAGTACTTC. The encoded protein is CASRKGPEQYF.

This clonotype occurred many times. This rearrangement joins TRBV2 to TRBJ2-2, with a tentative D call TRBD2 (6 bases). The germline gives CDR1 SNHLY, CDR2 FYNNEI. The V end was cut by 5 bases, the J end by 5 bases, with 15 bases between. CDR3 size: 15 residues. CDR3 in amino acids: CASSPTSSFTGELFF. For the CDR3, the DNA is TGTGCCAGCAGTCCTACTAGCAGTTTTACCGGGGAGCTGTTTTTT.

The table lists this clonotype with many counts. The rearrangement links TRBV6-1 to TRBJ2-1; D not certain. The germline V gene encodes CDR1 MNHNS and CDR2 SASEGT. V lost 7 bases, J lost 5 bases, and 15 bases lay in between. CDR3 length: 14 amino acids. The CDR3 DNA is TGTGCCAGCACCGGACCAGAGCCGCACAATGAGCAGTTCTTC. Translating gives CASTGPEPHNEQFF.

The chain joins TRBV5-5 to TRBJ2-7; 8 nucleotides match TRBD1. With 4 bases clipped from V and 7 bases from J, the junction kept 13 bases outside the gene matches. This CDR3 has 15 amino acids. The V gene's germline CDR1 is SGHKS and CDR2 YYEKEE (reference sequence). DNA of the CDR3: TGTGCCAGCAGCCGAACCCCGGGGACAGGCCGTGAGCAGTACTTC. Its protein is CASSRTPGTGREQYF.

Notes on this clonotype: A much larger clonotype is one base distant, so this may be a read error. The chain couples TRBV29-1 to TRBJ2-2, with 14 positions matching TRBD2. The CDR3 has 16 amino acids. Unmatched junction bases numbered 7, after V lost 6 bases and J lost 4 bases. The germline gives CDR1 SQVTM, CDR2 ANQGSEA. The CDR3: CSVLGLAGDGTGELFF. CDR3 sequence (DNA): TGCAGCGTATTGGGACTAGCGGGGGATGGCACCGGGGAGCTGTTTTTT.

This clonotype appeared many times. This chain uses TRBV24-1 with TRBJ2-1; 11 bases agree with TRBD2. The CDR3 has 15 residues. Germline V CDR1 and CDR2: KGHDR, SFDVKD. With V trimmed by 5 bases and J by 3 bases, 2 bases remained unmatched. The CDR3, as DNA: TGTGCCACCAGTGCCGGGACTAGCGGCTACAATGAGCAGTTCTTC. Translated: CATSAGTSGYNEQFF.

V and J are TRBV30 and TRBJ2-7; D remains ambiguous. V was cut by 0 bases and J by 3 bases, with 15 bases left in between. The CDR3 is made up of 15 amino acids. The germline V gene has CDR1 GTSNPN and CDR2 SVGIG (reference sequence). CDR3 in amino acids: CAWSVKAGNIYEQYF. In nucleotides, the CDR3 is TGTGCCTGGAGTGTAAAGGCCGGTAATATCTACGAGCAGTACTTC.

This clonotype was recorded at least ten times. The J gene is TRBJ1-2, the V gene TRBV12-3 or TRBV12-4; possible D gene TRBD1, 5 bases. The CDR3 contains 14 residues. Trimming took off 6 bases at V and 4 bases at J, with 15 bases between the two ends. CDR3 DNA sequence: TGTGCCAGCAGCCCGCGGGAGGGGCTCTATGGCTACACCTTC. Translating gives CASSPREGLYGYTF.

This clonotype was seen more than once but under ten times. The gene calls are TRBV4-2 and TRBJ1-3; D unresolved. The CDR3 spans 11 residues. CDR1 and CDR2 from the germline V gene are LGHNA and YNFKEQ. V lost 4 bases, J lost 9 bases, and 7 bases lay in between. The CDR3 is CASSLASTIYF. CDR3 nucleotides: TGTGCCAGCAGCCTGGCGAGCACCATATATTTT.

This clonotype was found a few times. The chain has TRBV2 and TRBJ1-1, with 11 nucleotides matching TRBD1. Germline trimming cut 4 bases from V and 5 bases from J; bases unmatched to any gene: 6. CDR3 length: 15 amino acids. Germline values: CDR1 SNHLY, CDR2 FYNNEI. The CDR3 DNA sequence: TGTGCCAGCAGTGCCGGACAGGGGGCAAGGACTGAAGCTTTCTTT. Amino acid sequence: CASSAGQGARTEAFF.

This clonotype was detected ten times or more. The CDR3 bases are TGTGCCACCAGCTACAGAGGAGGGCCCTCATACAATGAGCAGTTCTTC. As protein: CATSYRGGPSYNEQFF. The chain joins TRBV15 to TRBJ2-1; D might be TRBD2 (6 bases). The CDR3 contains 16 residues. Trimming left V 5 bases short and J 4 bases short, with 18 bases between. Germline V gives CDR1 LNHNV, CDR2 YYDKDF (reference sequence).

This clonotype has ten or more counts. V is TRBV7-9 and J is TRBJ2-5, with D possibly matching TRBD1 (5 bases). Germline-derived CDR1 and CDR2 are SEHNR and FQNEAQ (reference sequence). This CDR3 region has 13 residues. V dropped 11 bases and J dropped 4 bases, with 17 bases sitting between them. DNA for the CDR3: TGTGCCCACCAGGACGGCCAGGGAGAGACCCAGTACTTC. It is translated as CAHQDGQGETQYF.

This clonotype has a handful of counts. The chain uses TRBV7-7 and TRBJ1-3; no firm D call. Trimming removed 3 bases at V and 3 bases at J, with 12 bases between. Germline assignment: CDR1 SSHAT and CDR2 FNYEAQ (reference sequence). The CDR3 runs to 15 residues. CDR3 nucleotide sequence: TGTGCCAGCAGCTTTAGCCCTGCGAGTGGAAACACCATATATTTT. This encodes CASSFSPASGNTIYF.

With respect to this clonotype: Possible read error: a much larger clone is one base away. Because the CDR3 is missing its conserved closing phenylalanine or tryptophan, this is likely a read error. V and J are TRBV28 and TRBJ2-1; possibly TRBD2 for D (6 bases). Between the trimmed V and J ends, which lost 11 bases and 5 bases, there was a span of 7 bases. CDR1 is MDHEN and CDR2 is SYDVKM in the germline V gene. CDR3 size: 10 residues. CDR3 protein: CAAGNNEQFL. CDR3 DNA: TGTGCCGCGGGAAACAATGAGCAGTTCCTC.

This clonotype came up many times. The genes are TRBV10-2 and TRBJ2-5, with TRBD2 matching 10 bases. Looked up from germline, CDR1 is WSHSY and CDR2 is SAAADI. This CDR3 has 15 residues. Unmatched junction bases numbered 4, after V lost 2 bases and J lost 4 bases. The CDR3: CASSEPGLATETQYF. The DNA for the CDR3 is TGCGCCAGCAGTGAGCCGGGACTAGCGACAGAGACCCAGTACTTC.

This clonotype was observed many times. The chain uses TRBV7-9 and TRBJ1-4; D unclear. The V end was cut by 5 bases, the J end by 8 bases, with 12 bases between. Germline V lookup: CDR1 SEHNR, CDR2 FQNEAQ (reference sequence). CDR3 length: 13 residues. CDR3 DNA: TGTGCCAGCAGCGCTACAGCAGCGGAAAAACTGTTTTTT. This translates into CASSATAAEKLFF.

As for this clonotype: Compared with germline, one end of the junction differs, possibly owing to a read error. The J gene is TRBJ1-2, the V gene TRBV5-1; 8 nucleotides line up with TRBD1. The CDR3 extends over 13 amino acids. Germline CDR1 is SGHRS and CDR2 is YFSETQ. Written as DNA, the CDR3 is TGCGCCAGCAGCTCTGGACAGGGCTATGGCTGCACCTTC. Translation: CASSSGQGYGCTF.

This clonotype was observed at least ten times. V gene TRBV5-6 combines with J gene TRBJ1-1; D remains unclear. CDR3 length equals 15 residues. V was clipped by 2 bases and J by 0 bases, with 11 bases between them. CDR1 SGHDT and CDR2 YYEEEE come from the germline V gene. CDR3 sequence reads: CASSLPGEMNTEAFF. The CDR3 DNA is TGTGCCAGCAGCTTACCCGGAGAGATGAACACTGAAGCTTTCTTT.

This clonotype has more than one count but fewer than ten. This chain's CDR3 is CSARDDGDAAGVGETQYF. CDR3 nucleotides: TGCAGTGCTAGAGATGATGGAGATGCGGCAGGGGTGGGAGAGACCCAGTACTTC. The V gene is TRBV20-1, the J gene TRBJ2-5, with D possibly being TRBD1 (6 bases). V was pared by 0 bases and J by 4 bases, with 24 bases between. This CDR3 is 18 amino acids long. Germline CDR1 reads DFQATT; CDR2 reads SNEGSKA (reference sequence).

J is TRBJ2-1 and V is TRBV20-1, with 9 positions matching TRBD2. CDR1 and CDR2 (germline): DFQATT, SNEGSKA (reference sequence). This CDR3 has 17 amino acids. Germline trimming cut 3 bases from V and 0 bases from J; bases unmatched to any gene: 9. CDR3 nucleotide sequence: TGCAGTGCTAGTGCGCTAGCGGGACAGAGCTCCTACAATGAGCAGTTCTTC. It encodes CSASALAGQSSYNEQFF.

Many counts were recorded for this clonotype. The rearrangement joins TRBV27 to TRBJ2-7; the match to TRBD2 covers 11 bases. J lost 7 bases, V lost 6 bases, and 11 bases had no gene match. Germline V CDR1 and CDR2: MNHEY, SMNVEV (reference sequence). The CDR3 is 15 residues long. The CDR3 spells CASRRQLAGVKEQYF. CDR3 DNA: TGTGCCAGCAGACGACAACTAGCGGGGGTGAAAGAGCAGTACTTC.

With regard to this clonotype: With a far larger clone one base away, a read error is the likely cause. The CDR3 DNA sequence: TGTGCCAGCAGCTTGCGGAGGCAAGAGACCCTGTACTTC. It yields the protein CASSLRRQETLYF. The genes are TRBV7-2 and TRBJ2-1; maybe TRBD2 (5 bases). CDR1 and CDR2 (germline): SGHTA, FQGNSA. CDR3 length equals 13 residues.

The rearrangement joins TRBV5-1 to TRBJ1-2; 9 bases match TRBD1. The V and J ends lost 3 bases and 8 bases, in that order; junction bases with no gene match: 14. The CDR3 has 16 amino acids. CDR1 and CDR2 from the germline V gene are SGHRS and YFSETQ. The CDR3 region is CASSYRDRDRLGGYTF. The CDR3 DNA is TGCGCCAGCAGCTACCGGGACAGGGATCGTTTGGGCGGCTACACCTTC.

Many counts were recorded for this clonotype. The chain employs TRBV24-1 and TRBJ2-1; D call uncertain. V lost 4 bases and J 6 bases, leaving 9 bases between the germline ends. There are 13 residues in the CDR3. CDR1 is KGHDR, CDR2 SFDVKD, per germline. The CDR3 region has the DNA TGTGCCACCAGTGAAAGCCGCCGCAATGAGCAGTTCTTC. This sequence encodes CATSESRRNEQFF.

This clonotype has ten or more counts. The chain recombines TRBV14 with TRBJ2-1; maybe TRBD1 (6 bases). CDR1 is SGHDN and CDR2 is FVKESK in the germline V gene. V was cut by 3 bases and J by 7 bases, with 13 bases left in between. The CDR3 runs 14 residues. CDR3 in DNA: TGTGCCAGCAGCCACGGGGACAACCCTAATGAGCAGTTCTTC. Residues: CASSHGDNPNEQFF.

The J gene is TRBJ1-6, the V gene TRBV14; 7 bases are shared with TRBD1. With 2 bases clipped from V and 6 bases from J, the junction kept 7 bases outside the gene matches. CDR3 length: 16 residues. Germline V gene data show CDR1 as SGHDN and CDR2 as FVKESK. The CDR3 sequence is CASSQWTGTSNSPLHF. CDR3 DNA: TGTGCCAGCAGCCAATGGACAGGCACAAGTAATTCACCCCTCCACTTT.